Sequencing of this T cell receptor beta chain was carried out in a study of OX40 agonist ivuxolimab in advanced cancers. Study-level information: Hepatocellular carcinoma, melanoma, renal cell or head and neck cancer affected the dose-escalation patients.

Comment on this clone: The antigen is unknown.

Autoimmune disease history or systemic immunosuppression barred patients. Study-level points and caveats: Clonal expansion from baseline to week 6 occurred in both CD4+ and CD8+ T cells.

TCRdb's table, derived via immunoSEQ multiplex PCR, lists solely in-frame clones and lacks some. The table includes about 68,000 clones, about 90% detected once. Germline CDR1 SGHDT, CDR2 YYEEEE. V dropped 1 base and J dropped 0 bases, with 14 bases sitting between them. CDR3 length equals 17 residues. This receptor was taken from an adult with an advanced solid tumor such as melanoma, head and neck, liver or kidney cancer. Sequenced here: CD4+ or CD8+ T cells sorted from blood, sampled in a trial of the OX40 agonist ivuxolimab. The V call is TRBV5-6, the J call TRBJ1-3; D is unresolved. The chain's CDR3 is CASSLRRAGLSGNTIYF. CDR3 in DNA: TGTGCCAGCAGCTTGAGGAGAGCAGGCCTCTCTGGAAACACCATATATTTT.